This T cell receptor (beta chain) was captured in a study of blood T cell repertoires in COVID-19. Original data processing: Quantification of nucleated cells was approximated via reference gene primer amplification. Libraries were prepared by immunoSEQ multiplex PCR; TCRdb keeps only in-frame clonotypes and omits some of them. D and trimming come from the DNA, and the V and J calls and clone size come from that table. The table includes some 170,000 clones, about three quarters detected once. The germline V gene encodes CDR1 LNHDA and CDR2 SQIVND (reference sequence). Trimming shortened V by 4 bases and J by 6 bases, and 15 bases separated the two germline ends. CDR3 size: 15 residues.

The chain employs TRBV19 and TRBJ1-4; maybe TRBD1 (6 bases). This receptor was identified in a man in his fifties or sixties with acute or convalescent COVID-19. Sequenced: peripheral blood. CDR3 in amino acids: CASSNQQGPDEKLFF. The CDR3 coding sequence is TGTGCCAGTAGTAACCAACAGGGCCCCGATGAAAAACTGTTTTTT.